This entry concerns a single TCR beta chain. This record belongs to a study of blood T cell repertoires in COVID-19. Germline assignment: CDR1 SGHNT and CDR2 YENEEA. Unmatched junction bases numbered 6, after V lost 5 bases and J lost 0 bases. The CDR3 has 16 amino acids. The authors' processing: Amplification of reference gene primers was used by the study to estimate nucleated cell counts. Sequenced by immunoSEQ multiplex PCR; TCRdb stores in-frame clones only, minus some. That table is the source of V, J and clone size, and D and trimming were worked out from the DNA. The table lists 70,000 to 90,000 clones, about 78% of them singletons.

The chain recombines TRBV11-3 with TRBJ1-4, with 7 positions matching TRBD1. Sequencing used peripheral blood. The receptor comes from a human donor in a cohort sampled during active COVID-19. CDR3 DNA sequence: TGTGCCAGCAGCCGCCGAGGGGGCTCAACTAATGAAAAACTGTTTTTT. Amino acid sequence: CASSRRGGSTNEKLFF.